This TCR beta chain was observed in a study of cytomegalovirus exposure and HLA in healthy donors. The donors (healthy individuals) were bone marrow donors. PCR was performed using 60 Vbeta and 13 Jbeta primers. The data were produced by immunoSEQ multiplex PCR, yet TCRdb's version contains in-frame clones alone and is incomplete. Of 90,000 to 140,000 clones in the sample, 75% are singletons; the top ten hold around 1.3%. Study findings and constraints: Among CMV-associated TCR beta chains, most appeared HLA-restricted in a later analysis. Three chains linked to CMV were shown in vitro to be specific for CMV antigens.

Comment on this clone: What it binds is unknown.

What was sequenced was PBMCs. The receptor was derived from a man aged 35 to 55 in good health and CMV-seronegative.

The CDR3 protein is CASSTLAGGPTDTQYF. The CDR3 DNA sequence: TGTGCCAGCAGTACACTAGCGGGGGGGCCCACAGATACGCAGTATTTT. J is TRBJ2-3 and V is TRBV2; 13 bases agree with TRBD2. Losses at the gene ends were 5 bases for V and 2 bases for J; bases not matched to a gene: 4. Germline CDR1 is SNHLY and CDR2 is FYNNEI. This CDR3 spans 16 amino acids.